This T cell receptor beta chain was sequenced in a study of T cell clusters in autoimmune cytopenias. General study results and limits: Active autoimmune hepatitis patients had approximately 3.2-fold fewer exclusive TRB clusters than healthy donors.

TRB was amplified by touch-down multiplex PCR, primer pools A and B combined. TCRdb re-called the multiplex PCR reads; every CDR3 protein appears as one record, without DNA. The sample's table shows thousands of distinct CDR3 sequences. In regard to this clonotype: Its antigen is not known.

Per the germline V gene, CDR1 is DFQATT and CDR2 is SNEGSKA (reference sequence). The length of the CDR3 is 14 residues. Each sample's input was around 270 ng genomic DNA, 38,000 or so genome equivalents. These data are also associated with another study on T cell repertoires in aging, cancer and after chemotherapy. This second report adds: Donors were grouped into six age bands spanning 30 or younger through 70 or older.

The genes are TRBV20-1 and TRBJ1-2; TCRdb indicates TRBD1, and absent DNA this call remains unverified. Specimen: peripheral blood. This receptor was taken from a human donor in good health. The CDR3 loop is CSATNYTGNYGYTF.